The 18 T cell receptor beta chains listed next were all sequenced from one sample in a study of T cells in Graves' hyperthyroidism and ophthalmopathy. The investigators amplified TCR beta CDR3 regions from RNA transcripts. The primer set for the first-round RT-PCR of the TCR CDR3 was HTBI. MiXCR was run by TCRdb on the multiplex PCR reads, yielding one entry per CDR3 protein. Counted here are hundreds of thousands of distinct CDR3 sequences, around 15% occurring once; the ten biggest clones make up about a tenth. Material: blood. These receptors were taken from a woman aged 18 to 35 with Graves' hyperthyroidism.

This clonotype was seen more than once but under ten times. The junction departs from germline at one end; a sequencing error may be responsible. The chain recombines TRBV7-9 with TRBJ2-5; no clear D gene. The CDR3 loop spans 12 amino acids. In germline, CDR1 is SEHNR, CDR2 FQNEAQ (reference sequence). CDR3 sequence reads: CVSSTVGETQYF. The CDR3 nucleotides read TGTGTCAGCAGCACGGTTGGGGAGACCCAGTACTTC.

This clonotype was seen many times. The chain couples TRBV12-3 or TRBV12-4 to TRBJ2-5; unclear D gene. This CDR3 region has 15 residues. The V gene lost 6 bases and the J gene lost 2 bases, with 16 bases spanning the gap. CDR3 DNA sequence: TGTGCCAGCAGCCCCCTAAAAGGGTCGCAAGAGACCCAGTACTTC. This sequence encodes CASSPLKGSQETQYF.

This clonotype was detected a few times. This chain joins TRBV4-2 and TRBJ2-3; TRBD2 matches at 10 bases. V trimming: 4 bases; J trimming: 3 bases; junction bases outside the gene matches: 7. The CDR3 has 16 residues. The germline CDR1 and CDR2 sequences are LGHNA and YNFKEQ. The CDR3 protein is CASSRESTSGTDTQYF. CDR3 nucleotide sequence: TGTGCCAGCAGCCGGGAATCGACTAGCGGGACAGATACGCAGTATTTT.

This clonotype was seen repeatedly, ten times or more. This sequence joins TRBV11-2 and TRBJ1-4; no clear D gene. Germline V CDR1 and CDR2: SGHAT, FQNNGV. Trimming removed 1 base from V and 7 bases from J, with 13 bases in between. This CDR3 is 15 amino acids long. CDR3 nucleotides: TGTGCCAGCAGCTTAGTCACTGGCTATCGTGAAAAACTGTTTTTT. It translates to CASSLVTGYREKLFF.

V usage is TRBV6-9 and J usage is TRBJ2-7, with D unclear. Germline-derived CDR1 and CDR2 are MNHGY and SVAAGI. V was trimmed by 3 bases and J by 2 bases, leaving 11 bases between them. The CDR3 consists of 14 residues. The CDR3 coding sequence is TGTGCCAGCAGTTACGGCGCCGGCGCCTACGAGCAGTACTTC. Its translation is CASSYGAGAYEQYF.

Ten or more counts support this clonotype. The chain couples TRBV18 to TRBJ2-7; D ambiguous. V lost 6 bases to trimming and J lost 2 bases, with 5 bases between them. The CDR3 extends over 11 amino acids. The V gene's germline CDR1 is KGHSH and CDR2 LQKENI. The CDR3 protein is CASSTAYEQYF. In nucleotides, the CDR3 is TGTGCCAGCTCTACGGCCTACGAGCAGTACTTC.

The CDR3 reads CATSVWDNEQFF. The CDR3 bases are TGTGCCACCAGTGTATGGGACAATGAGCAGTTCTTC. The V gene is TRBV24-1, the J gene TRBJ2-1; D not certain. Trimming took 5 bases from V and 5 from J, leaving 6 bases between them. The CDR3 runs to 12 residues. Germline V gene lookup returns CDR1 KGHDR and CDR2 SFDVKD.

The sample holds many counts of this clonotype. Here the CDR3 reads CASSSPNEQFF. The CDR3 DNA is TGTGCCAGCAGTTCCCCTAATGAGCAGTTCTTC. The chain couples TRBV6-2 or TRBV6-3 to TRBJ2-1; D uncertain. Germline V gene lookup returns CDR1 MNHEY and CDR2 SVGEGT. V was pared by 4 bases and J by 7 bases, with 5 bases between. The CDR3 is 11 amino acids.

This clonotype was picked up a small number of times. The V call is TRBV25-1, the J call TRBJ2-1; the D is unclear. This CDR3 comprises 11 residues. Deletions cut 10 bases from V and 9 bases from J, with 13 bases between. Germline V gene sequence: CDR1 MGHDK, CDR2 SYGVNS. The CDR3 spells CATTLGFEQFF. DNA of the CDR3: TGTGCCACCACGTTGGGGTTTGAGCAGTTCTTC.

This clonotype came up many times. As DNA, the CDR3 is TGTGCCAGCAGCCGGACAGGGAGAAACACCATATATTTT. Its translation is CASSRTGRNTIYF. V is TRBV11-2 and J is TRBJ1-3, with 8 bases that match TRBD1. The V gene end was trimmed by 5 bases and the J gene end by 5 bases; junction bases not matched to a gene: 2. The CDR3 length is 13 residues. The V gene's germline CDR1 is SGHAT and CDR2 FQNNGV. Combining the CDR3 with reference TRBV11-2 and TRBJ1-3 gives the whole variable domain EAGVAQSPRYKIIEKRQSVAFWCNPISGHATLYWYQQILGQGPKLLIQFQNNGVVDDSQLPKDRFSAERLKGVDSTLKIQPAKLEDSAVYLCASSRTGRNTIYFGEGSWLTVV.

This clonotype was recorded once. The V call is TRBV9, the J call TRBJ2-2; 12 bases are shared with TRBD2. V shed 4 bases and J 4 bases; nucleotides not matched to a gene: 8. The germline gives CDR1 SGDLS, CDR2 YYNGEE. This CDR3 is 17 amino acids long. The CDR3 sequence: CASSSRLAGESTGELFF. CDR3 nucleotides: TGTGCCAGCAGCTCCAGACTAGCGGGAGAGAGCACCGGGGAGCTGTTTTTT.

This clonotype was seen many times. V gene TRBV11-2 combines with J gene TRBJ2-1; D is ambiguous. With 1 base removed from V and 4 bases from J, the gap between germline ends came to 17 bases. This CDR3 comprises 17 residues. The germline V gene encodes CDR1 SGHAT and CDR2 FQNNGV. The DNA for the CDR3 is TGTGCCAGCAGCTTAGTCCGCTATGACTCCTATTACAATGAGCAGTTCTTC. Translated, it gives CASSLVRYDSYYNEQFF.

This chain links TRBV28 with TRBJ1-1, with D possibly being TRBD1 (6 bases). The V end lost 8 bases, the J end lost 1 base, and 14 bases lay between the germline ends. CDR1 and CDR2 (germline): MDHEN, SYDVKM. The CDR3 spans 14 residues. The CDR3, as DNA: TGTGCCAGCGGGTTGGGGGCGCAGAACACTGAAGCTTTCTTT. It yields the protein CASGLGAQNTEAFF.

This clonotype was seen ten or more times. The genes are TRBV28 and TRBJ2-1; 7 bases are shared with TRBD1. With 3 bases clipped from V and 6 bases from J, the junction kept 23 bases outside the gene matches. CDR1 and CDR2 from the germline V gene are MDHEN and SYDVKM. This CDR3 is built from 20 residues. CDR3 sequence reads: CASSFWASKPQDRTFNEQFF. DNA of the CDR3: TGTGCCAGCAGTTTCTGGGCCTCCAAGCCGCAGGACAGGACGTTCAATGAGCAGTTCTTC.

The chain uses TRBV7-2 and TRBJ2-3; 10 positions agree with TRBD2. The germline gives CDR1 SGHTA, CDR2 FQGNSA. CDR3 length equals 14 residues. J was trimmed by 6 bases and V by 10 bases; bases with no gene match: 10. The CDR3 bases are TGTGCCAACAGAATAGCGGGGGGTGCCGATACGCAGTATTTT. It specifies CANRIAGGADTQYF.

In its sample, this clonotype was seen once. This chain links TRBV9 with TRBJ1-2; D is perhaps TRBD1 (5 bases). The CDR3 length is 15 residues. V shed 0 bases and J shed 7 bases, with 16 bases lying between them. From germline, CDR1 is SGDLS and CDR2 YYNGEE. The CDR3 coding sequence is TGTGCCAGCAGCGTAGAGGCCAGGGATTCTCGTGGCTACACCTTC. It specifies CASSVEARDSRGYTF.

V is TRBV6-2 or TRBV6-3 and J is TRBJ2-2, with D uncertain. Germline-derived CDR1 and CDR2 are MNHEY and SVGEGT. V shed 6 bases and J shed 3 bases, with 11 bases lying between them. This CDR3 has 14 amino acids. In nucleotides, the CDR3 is TGTGCCAGCAGCCATACCTTGGACACCGGGGAGCTGTTTTTT. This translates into CASSHTLDTGELFF.

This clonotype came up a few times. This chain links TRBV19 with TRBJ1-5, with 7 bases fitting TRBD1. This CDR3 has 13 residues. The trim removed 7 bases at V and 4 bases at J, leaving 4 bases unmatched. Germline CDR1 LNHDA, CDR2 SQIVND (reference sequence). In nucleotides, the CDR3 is TGTGCCAGTAATACAGGGGTAAATCAGCCCCAGCATTTT. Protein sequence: CASNTGVNQPQHF.